This T cell receptor beta chain stems from a study of T cell repertoires in cytomegalovirus infection. Study-wide background: TCR beta signatures that were public indicated CMV infection and matching HLA type.

TCRdb reprocessed the reads with MiXCR, giving one entry per CDR3 protein. The sample contains around 290,000 distinct CDR3 sequences, 20% to 30% of which appear only once. The CDR3 extends over 17 amino acids. Germline values: CDR1 DFQATT, CDR2 SNEGSKA (reference sequence). Unmatched junction bases numbered 10, after V lost 5 bases and J lost 0 bases. In its sample, this clonotype was seen a few times. Its antigen is undetermined. Study-wide results and limits: HLA-C-restricted CMV-specific TCR beta clonotypes prevailed in the ex vivo response. Adding up the frequency of public TCR beta families identified people who carried CMV plus the relevant HLA.

This TCR was recovered from a human donor in good health (CMV status not recorded). Some clones in this sample may be carry-over from other donors' samples. Sequencing was performed on PBMCs. The chain is built from TRBV20-1 and TRBJ2-3; 11 bases are a match to TRBD2. This chain's CDR3 is CSADRGTSGPSTDTQYF. The CDR3 DNA is TGCAGTGCTGACCGGGGGACTAGCGGACCTAGCACAGATACGCAGTATTTT.